The present T cell receptor beta chain was sequenced within a study of cytomegalovirus exposure and HLA in healthy donors. General observations from the study: In a later analysis, CMV-associated beta chains were mostly HLA-associated, it appeared. Follow-up analysis later connected one missense variant in DCLRE1C with trimming of TCR beta V- and J-genes. As a later analysis showed, several of the most significant clusters appeared to be linked to common viral pathogens.

As to this clone: Its antigen is undetermined.

13 Jbeta primers and 60 Vbeta primers were used for the PCR. Profiled with immunoSEQ multiplex PCR; TCRdb holds only in-frame clones, not every one. The data hold 150,000 to 200,000 clones, with around 82% observed a single time. Trimming took off 3 bases at V and 7 bases at J, with 19 bases between the two ends. The germline V gene has CDR1 LNHDA and CDR2 SQIVND (reference sequence). There are 15 residues in the CDR3. Despite likely unrecorded immune exposures, the donors were nominally healthy at the time of sampling. The TCR originated in a male donor in good health and CMV-seronegative. V is TRBV19 and J is TRBJ2-7; a weak D match, TRBD2 (5 bases). Specimen: PBMCs. CDR3 nucleotides: TGTGCCAGTAGTATGGTCGTGGGGAGTTCGGGAGAGCAGTACTTC. Translation gives CASSMVVGSSGEQYF.